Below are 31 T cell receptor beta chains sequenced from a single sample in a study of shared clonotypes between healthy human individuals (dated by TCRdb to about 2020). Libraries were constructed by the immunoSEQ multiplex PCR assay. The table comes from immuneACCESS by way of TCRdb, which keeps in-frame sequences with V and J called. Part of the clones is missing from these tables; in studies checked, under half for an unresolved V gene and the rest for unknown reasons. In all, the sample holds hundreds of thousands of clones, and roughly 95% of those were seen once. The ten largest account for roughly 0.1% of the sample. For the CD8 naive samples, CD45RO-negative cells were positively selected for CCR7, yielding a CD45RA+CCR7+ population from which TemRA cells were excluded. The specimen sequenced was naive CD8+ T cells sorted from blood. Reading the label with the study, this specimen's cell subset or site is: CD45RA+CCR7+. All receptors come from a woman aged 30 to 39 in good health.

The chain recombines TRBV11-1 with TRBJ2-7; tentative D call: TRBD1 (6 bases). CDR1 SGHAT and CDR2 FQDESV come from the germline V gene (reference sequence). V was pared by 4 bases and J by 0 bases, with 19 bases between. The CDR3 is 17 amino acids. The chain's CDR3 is CASSSGRWDINSYEQYF. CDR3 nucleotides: TGTGCCAGCAGCTCCGGCAGGTGGGACATCAACTCCTACGAGCAGTACTTC.

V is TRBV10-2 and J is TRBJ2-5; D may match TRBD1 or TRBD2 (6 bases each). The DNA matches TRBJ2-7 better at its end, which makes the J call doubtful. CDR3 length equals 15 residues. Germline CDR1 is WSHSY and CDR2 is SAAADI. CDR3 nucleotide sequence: TGCGCCAGCAGATACTTAGGGGGGTTGCTTTACGAGCAGTACTTC. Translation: CASRYLGGLLYEQYF.

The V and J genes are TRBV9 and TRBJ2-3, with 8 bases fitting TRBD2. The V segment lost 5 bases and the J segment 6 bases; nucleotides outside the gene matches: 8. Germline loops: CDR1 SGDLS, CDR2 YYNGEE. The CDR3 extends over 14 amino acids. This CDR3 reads CASSLSGSWDTQYF. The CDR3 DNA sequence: TGTGCCAGCAGTCTAAGCGGGAGCTGGGATACGCAGTATTTT. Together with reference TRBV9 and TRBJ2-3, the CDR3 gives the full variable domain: DSGVTQTPKHLITATGQRVTLRCSPRSGDLSVYWYQQSLDQGLQFLIQYYNGEERAKGNILERFSAQQFPDLHSELNLSSLELGDSALYFCASSLSGSWDTQYFGPGTRLTVL.

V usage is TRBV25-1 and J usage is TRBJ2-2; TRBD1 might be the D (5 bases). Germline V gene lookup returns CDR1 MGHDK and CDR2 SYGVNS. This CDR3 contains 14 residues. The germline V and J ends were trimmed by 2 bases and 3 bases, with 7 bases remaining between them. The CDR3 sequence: CASSEGHDTGELFF. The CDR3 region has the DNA TGTGCCAGCAGTGAAGGACACGACACCGGGGAGCTGTTTTTT.

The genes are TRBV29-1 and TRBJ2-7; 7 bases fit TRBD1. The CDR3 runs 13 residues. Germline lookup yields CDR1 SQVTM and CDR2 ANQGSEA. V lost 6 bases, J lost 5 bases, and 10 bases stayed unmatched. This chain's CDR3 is CSVVTGSHHEQYF. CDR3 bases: TGCAGCGTAGTGACAGGGAGTCATCACGAGCAGTACTTC.

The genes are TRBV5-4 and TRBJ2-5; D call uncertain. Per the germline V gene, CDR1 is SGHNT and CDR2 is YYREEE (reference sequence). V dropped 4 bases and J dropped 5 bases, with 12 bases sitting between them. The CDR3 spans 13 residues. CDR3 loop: CASSPPDGETQYF. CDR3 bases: TGTGCCAGCAGCCCCCCAGACGGGGAGACCCAGTACTTC.

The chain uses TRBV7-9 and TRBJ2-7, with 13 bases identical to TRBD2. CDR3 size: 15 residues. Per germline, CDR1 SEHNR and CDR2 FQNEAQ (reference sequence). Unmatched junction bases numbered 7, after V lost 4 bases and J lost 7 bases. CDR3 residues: CASSSLAGGLREQYF. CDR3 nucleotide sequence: TGTGCCAGCAGCTCACTAGCGGGAGGGCTCCGGGAGCAGTACTTC. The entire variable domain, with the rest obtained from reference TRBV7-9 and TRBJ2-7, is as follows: DTGVSQNPRHKITKRGQNVTFRCDPISEHNRLYWYRQTLGQGPEFLTYFQNEAQLEKSRLLSDRFSAERPKGSFSTLEIQRTEQGDSAMYLCASSSLAGGLREQYFGPGTRLTVT.

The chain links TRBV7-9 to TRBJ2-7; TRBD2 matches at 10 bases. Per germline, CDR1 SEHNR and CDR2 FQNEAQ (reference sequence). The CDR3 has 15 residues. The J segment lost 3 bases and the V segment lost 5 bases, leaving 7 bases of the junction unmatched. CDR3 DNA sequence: TGTGCCAGCAGCCTAGGACTAGCGGAGTTCTACGAGCAGTACTTC. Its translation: CASSLGLAEFYEQYF.

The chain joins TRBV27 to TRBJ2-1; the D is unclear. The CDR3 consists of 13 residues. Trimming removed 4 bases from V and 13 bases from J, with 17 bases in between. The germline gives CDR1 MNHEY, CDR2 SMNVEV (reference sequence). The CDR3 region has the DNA TGTGCCAGCAGTTCCCAAGATTTAGTCAAACAGTTCTTC. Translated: CASSSQDLVKQFF.

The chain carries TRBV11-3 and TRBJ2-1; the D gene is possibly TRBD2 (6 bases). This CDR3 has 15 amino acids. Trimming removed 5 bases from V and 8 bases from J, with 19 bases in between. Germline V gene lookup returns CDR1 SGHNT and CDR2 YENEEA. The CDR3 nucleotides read TGTGCCAGCAGCGAAACGGGACTCAAAGTGGATGAGCAGTTCTTC. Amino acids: CASSETGLKVDEQFF.

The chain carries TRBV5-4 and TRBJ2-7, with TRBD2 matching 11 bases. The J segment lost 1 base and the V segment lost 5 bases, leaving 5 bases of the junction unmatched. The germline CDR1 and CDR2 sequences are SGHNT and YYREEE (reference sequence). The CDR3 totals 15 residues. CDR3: CASSSLAGASYEQYF. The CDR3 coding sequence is TGTGCCAGCAGTTCACTAGCGGGAGCTTCCTACGAGCAGTACTTC. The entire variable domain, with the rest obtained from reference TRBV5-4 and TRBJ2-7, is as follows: ETGVTQSPTHLIKTRGQQVTLRCSSQSGHNTVSWYQQALGQGPQFIFQYYREEENGRGNFPPRFSGLQFPNYSSELNVNALELDDSALYLCASSSLAGASYEQYFGPGTRLTVT.

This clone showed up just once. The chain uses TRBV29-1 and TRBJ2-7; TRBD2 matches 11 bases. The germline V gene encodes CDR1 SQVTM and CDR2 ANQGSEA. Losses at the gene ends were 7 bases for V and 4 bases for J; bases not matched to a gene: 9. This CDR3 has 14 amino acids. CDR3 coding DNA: TGCAGCGGGGCACTAGCGGGGGAGATGTACGAGCAGTACTTC. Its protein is CSGALAGEMYEQYF.

The chain's CDR3 is CASSLGTLGYGYTF. The DNA of the CDR3 is TGTGCCAGCAGCTTAGGGACTTTAGGGTATGGCTACACCTTC. The V and J genes are TRBV7-8 and TRBJ1-2; D gene uncertain. The CDR3 contains 14 residues. Germline V gene sequence: CDR1 SGHVS, CDR2 FQNEAQ. V dropped 1 base and J dropped 5 bases, with 11 bases sitting between them.

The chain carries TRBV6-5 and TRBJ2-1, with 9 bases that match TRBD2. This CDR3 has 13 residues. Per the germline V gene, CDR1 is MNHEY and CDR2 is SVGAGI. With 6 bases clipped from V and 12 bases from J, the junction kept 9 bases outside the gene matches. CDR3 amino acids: CASRDSGSIMQFF. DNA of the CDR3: TGTGCCAGCAGAGATAGCGGGAGTATAATGCAGTTCTTC.

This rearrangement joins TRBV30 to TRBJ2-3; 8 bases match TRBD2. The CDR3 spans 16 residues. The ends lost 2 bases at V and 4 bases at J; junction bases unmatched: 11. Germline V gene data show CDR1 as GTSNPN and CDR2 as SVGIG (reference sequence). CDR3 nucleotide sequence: TGTGCCTGGAGTCTGGCTAGCGGGTACAGGTCAGATACGCAGTATTTT. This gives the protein CAWSLASGYRSDTQYF.

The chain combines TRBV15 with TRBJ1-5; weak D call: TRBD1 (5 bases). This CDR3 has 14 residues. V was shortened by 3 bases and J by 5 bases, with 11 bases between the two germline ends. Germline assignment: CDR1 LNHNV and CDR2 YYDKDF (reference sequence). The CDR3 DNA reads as TGTGCCACCAGCAGGTGGGGGGTTGATCAGCCCCAGCATTTT. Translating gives CATSRWGVDQPQHF.

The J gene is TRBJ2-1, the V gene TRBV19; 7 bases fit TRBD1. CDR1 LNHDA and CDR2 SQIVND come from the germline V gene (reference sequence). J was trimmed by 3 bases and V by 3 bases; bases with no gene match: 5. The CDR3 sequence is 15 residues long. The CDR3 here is CASSIGDRVYNEQFF. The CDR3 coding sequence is TGTGCCAGTAGTATTGGGGACAGAGTCTACAATGAGCAGTTCTTC.

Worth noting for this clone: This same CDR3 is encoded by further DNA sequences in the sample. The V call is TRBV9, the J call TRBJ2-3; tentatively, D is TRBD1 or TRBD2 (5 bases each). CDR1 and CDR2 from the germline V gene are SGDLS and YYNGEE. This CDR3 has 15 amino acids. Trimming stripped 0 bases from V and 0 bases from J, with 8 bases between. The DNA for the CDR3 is TGTGCCAGCAGCGTAGGGGGGAGCAGCACAGATACGCAGTATTTT. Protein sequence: CASSVGGSSTDTQYF.

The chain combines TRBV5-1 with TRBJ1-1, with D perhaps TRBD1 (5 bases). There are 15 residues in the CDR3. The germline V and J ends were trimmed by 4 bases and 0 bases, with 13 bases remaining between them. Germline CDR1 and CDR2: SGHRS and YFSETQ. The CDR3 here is CASSERTLMNTEAFF. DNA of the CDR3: TGCGCCAGCAGCGAACGGACACTAATGAACACTGAAGCTTTCTTT.

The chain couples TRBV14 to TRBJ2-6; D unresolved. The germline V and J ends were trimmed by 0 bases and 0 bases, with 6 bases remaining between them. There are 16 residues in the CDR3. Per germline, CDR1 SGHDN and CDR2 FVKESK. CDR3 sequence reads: CASSQEKLSGANVLTF. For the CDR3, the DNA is TGTGCCAGCAGCCAAGAGAAGCTCTCTGGGGCCAACGTCCTGACTTTC.

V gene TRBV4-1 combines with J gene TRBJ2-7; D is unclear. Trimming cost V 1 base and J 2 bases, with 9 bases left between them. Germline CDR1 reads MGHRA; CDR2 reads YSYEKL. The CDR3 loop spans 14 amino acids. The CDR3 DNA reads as TGCGCCAGCAGCCAAGGTCTGTCCCCCTACGAGCAGTACTTC. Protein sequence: CASSQGLSPYEQYF.

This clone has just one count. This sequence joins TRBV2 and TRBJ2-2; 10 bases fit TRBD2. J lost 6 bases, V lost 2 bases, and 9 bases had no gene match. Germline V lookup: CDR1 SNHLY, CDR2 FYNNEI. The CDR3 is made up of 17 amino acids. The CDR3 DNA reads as TGTGCCAGCAGTGAAAGCCTAGCGGGAGTAGGGGCCGGGGAGCTGTTTTTT. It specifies CASSESLAGVGAGELFF.

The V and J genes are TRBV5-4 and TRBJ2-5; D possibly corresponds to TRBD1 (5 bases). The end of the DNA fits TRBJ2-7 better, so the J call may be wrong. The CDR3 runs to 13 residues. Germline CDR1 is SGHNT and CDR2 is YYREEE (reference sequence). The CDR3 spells CASSFTGAYEQYF. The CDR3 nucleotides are TGTGCCAGCAGTTTCACAGGAGCCTACGAGCAGTACTTC.

CDR3 sequence (DNA): TGTGCCAGCAGTACCAGGACAGGGGTCAAGTCCCGGAACACTGAAGCTTTCTTT. This codes for CASSTRTGVKSRNTEAFF. This rearrangement joins TRBV28 to TRBJ1-1, with 9 bases lining up with TRBD1. The CDR3 contains 18 residues. J gave up 1 base and V 5 bases, and 14 bases lay outside the gene matches. Germline CDR1 is MDHEN and CDR2 is SYDVKM.

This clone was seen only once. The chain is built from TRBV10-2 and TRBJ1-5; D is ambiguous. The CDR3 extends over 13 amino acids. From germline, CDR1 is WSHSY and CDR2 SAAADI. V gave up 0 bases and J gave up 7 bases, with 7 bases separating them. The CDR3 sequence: CASSESRYQPQHF. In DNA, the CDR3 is TGCGCCAGCAGTGAGTCCCGTTACCAGCCCCAGCATTTT.

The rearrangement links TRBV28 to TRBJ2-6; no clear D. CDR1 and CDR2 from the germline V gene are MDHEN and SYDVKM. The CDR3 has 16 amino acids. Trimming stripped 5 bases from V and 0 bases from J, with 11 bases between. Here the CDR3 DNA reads TGTGCCAGCAGTCCCCGTTCGTACTCTGGGGCCAACGTCCTGACTTTC. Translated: CASSPRSYSGANVLTF. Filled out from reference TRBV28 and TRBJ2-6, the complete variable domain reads DVKVTQSSRYLVKRTGEKVFLECVQDMDHENMFWYRQDPGLGLRLIYFSYDVKMKEKGDIPEGYSVSREKKERFSLILESASTNQTSMYLCASSPRSYSGANVLTFGAGSRLTVL.

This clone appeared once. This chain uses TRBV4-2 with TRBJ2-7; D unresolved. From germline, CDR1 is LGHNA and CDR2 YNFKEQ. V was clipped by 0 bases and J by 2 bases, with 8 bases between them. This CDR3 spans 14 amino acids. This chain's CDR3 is CASSQDYGTYEQYF. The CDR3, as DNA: TGTGCCAGCAGCCAAGACTACGGAACCTACGAGCAGTACTTC.

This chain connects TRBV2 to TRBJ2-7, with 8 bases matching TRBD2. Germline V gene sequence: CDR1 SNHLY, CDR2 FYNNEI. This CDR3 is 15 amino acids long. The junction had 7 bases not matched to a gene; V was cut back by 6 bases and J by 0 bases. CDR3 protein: CASRLSGTPSYEQYF. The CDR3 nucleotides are TGTGCCAGCAGGCTTAGCGGGACTCCCTCCTACGAGCAGTACTTC.

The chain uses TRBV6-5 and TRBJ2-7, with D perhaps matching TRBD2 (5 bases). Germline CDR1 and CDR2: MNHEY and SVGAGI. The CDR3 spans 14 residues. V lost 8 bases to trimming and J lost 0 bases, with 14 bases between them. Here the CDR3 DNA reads TGTGCCAGCTCCAGCGGCGGAACCTCCTACGAGCAGTACTTC. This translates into CASSSGGTSYEQYF.

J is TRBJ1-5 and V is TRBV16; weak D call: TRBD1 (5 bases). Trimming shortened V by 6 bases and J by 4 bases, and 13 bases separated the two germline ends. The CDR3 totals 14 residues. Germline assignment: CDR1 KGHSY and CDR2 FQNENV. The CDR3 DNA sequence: TGTGCCAGCAGGGAAACAGGTTCAAATCAGCCCCAGCATTTT. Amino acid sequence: CASRETGSNQPQHF.

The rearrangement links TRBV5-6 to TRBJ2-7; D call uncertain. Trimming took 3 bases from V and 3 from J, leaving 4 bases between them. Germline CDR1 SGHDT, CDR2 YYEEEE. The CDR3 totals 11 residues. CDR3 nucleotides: TGTGCCAGCAGCTACCTCTACGAGCAGTACTTC. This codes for CASSYLYEQYF. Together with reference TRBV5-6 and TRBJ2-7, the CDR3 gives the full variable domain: DAGVTQSPTHLIKTRGQQVTLRCSPKSGHDTVSWYQQALGQGPQFIFQYYEEEERQRGNFPDRFSGHQFPNYSSELNVNALLLGDSALYLCASSYLYEQYFGPGTRLTVT.